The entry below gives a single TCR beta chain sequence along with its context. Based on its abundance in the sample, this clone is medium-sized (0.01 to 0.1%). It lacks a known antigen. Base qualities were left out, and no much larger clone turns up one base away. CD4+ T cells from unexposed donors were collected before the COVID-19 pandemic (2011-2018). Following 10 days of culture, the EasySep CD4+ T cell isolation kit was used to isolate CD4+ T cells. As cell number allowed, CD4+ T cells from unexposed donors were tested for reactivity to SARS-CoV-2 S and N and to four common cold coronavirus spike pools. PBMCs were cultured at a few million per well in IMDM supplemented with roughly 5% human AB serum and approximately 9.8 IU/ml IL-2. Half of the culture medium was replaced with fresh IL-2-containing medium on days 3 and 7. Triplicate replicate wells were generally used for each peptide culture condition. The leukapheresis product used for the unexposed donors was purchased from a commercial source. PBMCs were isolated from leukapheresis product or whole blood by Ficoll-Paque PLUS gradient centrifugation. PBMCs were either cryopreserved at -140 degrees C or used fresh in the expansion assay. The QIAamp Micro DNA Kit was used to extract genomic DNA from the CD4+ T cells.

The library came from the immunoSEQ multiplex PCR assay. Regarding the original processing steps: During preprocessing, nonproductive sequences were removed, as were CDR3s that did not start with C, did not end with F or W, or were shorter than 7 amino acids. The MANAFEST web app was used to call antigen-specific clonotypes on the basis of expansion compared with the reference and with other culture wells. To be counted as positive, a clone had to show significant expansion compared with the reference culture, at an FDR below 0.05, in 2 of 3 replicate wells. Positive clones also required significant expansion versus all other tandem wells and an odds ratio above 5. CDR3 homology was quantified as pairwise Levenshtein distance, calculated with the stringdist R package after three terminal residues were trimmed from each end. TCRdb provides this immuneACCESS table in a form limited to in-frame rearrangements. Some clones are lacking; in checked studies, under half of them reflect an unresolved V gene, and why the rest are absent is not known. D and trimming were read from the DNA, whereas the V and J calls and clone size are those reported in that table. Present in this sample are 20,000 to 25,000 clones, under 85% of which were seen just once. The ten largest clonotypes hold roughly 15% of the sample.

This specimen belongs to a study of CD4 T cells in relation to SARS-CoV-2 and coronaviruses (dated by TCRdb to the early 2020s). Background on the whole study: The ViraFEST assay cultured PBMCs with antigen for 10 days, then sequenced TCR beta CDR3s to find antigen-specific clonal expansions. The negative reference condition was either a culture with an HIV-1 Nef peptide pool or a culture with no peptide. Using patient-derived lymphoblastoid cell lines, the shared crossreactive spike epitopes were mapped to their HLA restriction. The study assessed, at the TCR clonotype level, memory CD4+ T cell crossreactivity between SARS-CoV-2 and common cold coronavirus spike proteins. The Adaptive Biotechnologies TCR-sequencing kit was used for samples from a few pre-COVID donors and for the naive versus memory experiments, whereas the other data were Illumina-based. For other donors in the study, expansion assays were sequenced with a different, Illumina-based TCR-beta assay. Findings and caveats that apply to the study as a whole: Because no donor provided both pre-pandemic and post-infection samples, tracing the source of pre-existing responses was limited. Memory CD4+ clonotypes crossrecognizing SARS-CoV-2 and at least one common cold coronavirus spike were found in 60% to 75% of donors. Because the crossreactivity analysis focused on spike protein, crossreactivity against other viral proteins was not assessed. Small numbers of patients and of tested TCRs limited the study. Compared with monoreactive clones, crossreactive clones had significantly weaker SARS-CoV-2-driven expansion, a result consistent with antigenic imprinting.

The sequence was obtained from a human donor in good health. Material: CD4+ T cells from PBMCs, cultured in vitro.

The encoded CDR3 is CASSHADTGELFF. The DNA reads as follows: TGTGCCAGCAGCCATGCGGACACCGGGGAGCTGTTTTTT. The sequence links TRBV3-1 (or the pseudogene TRBV3-2) to TRBJ2-2; the D gene is unclear. The CDR3 contains 13 residues, cysteine and phenylalanine counted. CDR3 DNA only is kept here, 39 bases in frame from base 1. A distance of 5 bases separates the germline ends of V and J, which lose 3 bases and 3 bases respectively. The germline V gene (reference sequence) specifies LGHDT as CDR1 and YNNKEL as CDR2.